This TCR beta chain was sequenced in a study of cytotoxic CD8 clonotypes in ibrutinib-treated CLL. Whole-study findings and limits: Clonality was higher at baseline than in age-matched healthy donors and tracked circulating CD8+ T-cell counts.

Genomic DNA in a quantity of about 2.1 micrograms was derived from cryopreserved PBMCs for TCR beta libraries. The junction had 6 bases not matched to a gene; V was cut back by 4 bases and J by 3 bases. Looked up from germline, CDR1 is GTSNPN and CDR2 is SVGIG (reference sequence). The CDR3 is 14 residues long. Assay: immunoSEQ multiplex PCR; the TCRdb copy retains only in-frame clones and omits some. This sample yields 250,000 or so clones, of which about three quarters are seen a single time; 15% belongs to the top ten. Comments on this clone: Its antigen is as yet unknown.

V gene TRBV30 combines with J gene TRBJ2-7, with TRBD2 matching over 10 bases. This clonotype was obtained from a human donor with chronic lymphocytic leukemia. The sample consisted of PBMCs, taken after 24 months of ibrutinib treatment. This chain's CDR3 is CAWNPSGSLYEQYF. CDR3 DNA: TGTGCCTGGAATCCTAGCGGGAGTCTCTACGAGCAGTACTTC.